This T cell receptor beta chain was retrieved from a study of cytomegalovirus exposure and HLA in healthy donors. Turning to the study itself: Unique TCR beta sequences numbering approximately 120 million came from about 180 million T cells in an earlier analysis. Regarding the study as a whole: Presence/absence results assume similar sequencing depth per donor, which may not hold.

Vbeta (60) and Jbeta (13) primers were used in the PCR. The protocol was immunoSEQ multiplex PCR, while the TCRdb copy is restricted to in-frame clones and leaves out a portion. The table includes about 110,000 clones, roughly 79% detected once. In the case of this clone: The antigen is not known. Other nucleotide sequences from this sample produce the same CDR3.

The CDR3 contains 13 residues. V lost 0 bases, J lost 5 bases, and 7 bases lay in between. Germline values: CDR1 KGHSH, CDR2 LQKENI. This rearrangement joins TRBV18 to TRBJ2-5; perhaps TRBD2 as D (6 bases). Input material: PBMCs. The TCR comes from a woman aged 45-65 years in good health and CMV-seropositive. Here the CDR3 DNA reads TGTGCCAGCTCACCACCTGGGGGGGAGACCCAGTACTTC. The encoded protein is CASSPPGGETQYF.